The rows below give T cell receptor beta chains drawn from one sample of a study of blood T cells in healthy people across ages. TCRdb ran MiXCR on the 5' RACE reads and lists one entry per CDR3 protein. The profile shows under 2,000,000 distinct CDR3 sequences, around 50% of them singletons. The sample comprised blood. The origin of the receptors is a woman in her 40s in good health. Both conserved end residues are part of each CDR3. The D gene is left open where the match is weak. Clone size is stated in some rows and not others, as once, few, many or a class when expanded.

TRBD1,TRBJ1-6,TRBV27,-,CASRNRGLINSPLHF,TGTGCCAGCAGGAACAGGGGGCTGATTAATTCACCCCTCCACTTT
TRBD1,TRBJ1-6,TRBV28,-,CASSSTPTGGNSPLHF,TGTGCCAGCAGTTCCACCCCGACAGGGGGCAATTCACCCCTCCACTTT
-,TRBJ1-1,TRBV5-1,-,CASSPLGASFPAEAFF,TGCGCCAGCAGCCCCCTGGGGGCCTCGTTCCCGGCTGAAGCTTTCTTT
TRBD1,TRBJ2-5,TRBV12-3/TRBV12-4,many,CASRPTGGETQYF,TGTGCCAGCAGGCCGACAGGGGGTGAGACCCAGTACTTC
TRBD1,TRBJ1-1,TRBV11-1,-,CASSFDRADTEAFF,TGTGCCAGCAGCTTCGACAGGGCGGACACTGAAGCTTTCTTT
TRBD1,TRBJ1-4,TRBV20-1,-,CSAREGRLTGLNEKLFF,TGCAGTGCTAGAGAAGGTCGGTTGACAGGGCTCAATGAAAAACTGTTTTTT
-,TRBJ2-3,TRBV4-2,-,CASSQEGQGIGTDTQYF,TGTGCCAGCAGCCAAGAAGGCCAGGGGATTGGTACAGATACGCAGTATTTT
TRBD1,TRBJ2-1,TRBV6-5,-,CASSYWQGARDEQFF,TGTGCCAGCAGTTATTGGCAGGGGGCTCGGGATGAGCAGTTCTTC
TRBD2,TRBJ2-3,TRBV5-6,few,CASEWQTSADTQYF,TGTGCCAGCGAGTGGCAGACTAGCGCAGATACGCAGTATTTT
-,TRBJ2-3,TRBV20-1,few,CSARELSRSTDTQYF,TGCAGTGCTAGAGAACTTAGCCGGAGCACAGATACGCAGTATTTT
TRBD1,TRBJ2-7,TRBV20-1,few,CSASTDRLYEQYF,TGCAGTGCCTCGACGGACAGGCTATACGAGCAGTACTTC
-,TRBJ2-5,TRBV27,-,CARGVGGLETQYF,TGTGCCAGGGGTGTAGGGGGGCTGGAGACCCAGTACTTC
-,TRBJ1-4,TRBV25-1,few,CASSDYRGAGEKLFF,TGTGCCAGCAGTGATTATAGGGGGGCGGGAGAAAAACTGTTTTTT
-,TRBJ1-5,TRBV28,-,CASSLLGSINQPQHF,TGTGCCAGCAGTTTATTAGGGTCGATCAATCAGCCCCAGCATTTT
TRBD1,TRBJ1-4,TRBV12-3/TRBV12-4,few,CASSLGPQGAGNEKLFF,TGTGCCAGCAGTCTGGGTCCCCAGGGGGCGGGTAATGAAAAACTGTTTTTT
-,TRBJ2-5,TRBV12-3/TRBV12-4,many,CASSETGQETQYF,TGTGCCAGCAGTGAGACAGGACAAGAGACCCAGTACTTC
-,TRBJ2-5,TRBV6-2/TRBV6-3,-,CASSSDYPGTQYF,TGTGCCAGCAGTAGTGACTACCCCGGGACCCAGTACTTC
-,TRBJ2-7,TRBV7-9,-,CASSQQGKVAGYRAYEQYF,TGTGCCAGCAGCCAACAGGGGAAGGTAGCGGGGTATAGAGCCTACGAGCAGTACTTC
TRBD2,TRBJ2-5,TRBV7-2,few,CASSLYQRGVGETQYF,TGTGCCAGCAGCTTATACCAGCGGGGGGTTGGAGAGACCCAGTACTTC
-,TRBJ2-5,TRBV15,-,CATSSGRRGLAYQETQYF,TGTGCCACCAGCAGTGGGAGGAGGGGACTCGCGTACCAAGAGACCCAGTACTTC
-,TRBJ1-2,TRBV20-1,-,CSARRQADYGYTF,TGCAGTGCTAGAAGGCAGGCGGACTATGGCTACACCTTC
TRBD1,TRBJ2-1,TRBV7-7,-,CASSPRQGETGEQFF,TGTGCTAGCAGCCCCAGACAGGGGGAGACCGGTGAGCAGTTCTTC
-,TRBJ2-7,TRBV7-9,-,CASSLVGGGGAWVNEQYF,TGTGCCAGCAGCTTAGTGGGCGGCGGGGGCGCGTGGGTCAACGAGCAGTACTTC
-,TRBJ2-7,TRBV28,-,CASRDGGDFGQYF,TGTGCCAGCAGGGATGGCGGGGATTTCGGGCAGTACTTC
TRBD2,TRBJ2-5,TRBV5-1,-,CASSLWLAGNKETQYF,TGCGCCAGCAGCCTGTGGCTAGCGGGGAACAAAGAGACCCAGTACTTC
-,TRBJ2-1,TRBV29-1,many,CSVEGAVSSYNEQFF,TGCAGCGTTGAAGGGGCGGTGAGCTCCTACAATGAGCAGTTCTTC
-,TRBJ2-3,TRBV4-3,-,CIWPGDTQYF,TGCATCTGGCCGGGAGATACGCAGTATTTT
-,TRBJ2-1,TRBV12-3/TRBV12-4,-,CASSPSPLSYNEQFF,TGTGCCAGCAGTCCCAGCCCCCTCTCCTACAATGAGCAGTTCTTC
-,TRBJ2-2,TRBV29-1,few,CSVYGGYTGELFF,TGCAGCGTTTACGGGGGCTACACCGGGGAGCTGTTTTTT
-,TRBJ2-3,TRBV6-5,-,CASSSDLYTQYF,TGTGCCAGCAGTTCGGACTTGTATACGCAGTATTTT
TRBD2,TRBJ2-7,TRBV27,-,CARGTSGTQYF,TGTGCCAGGGGGACTAGCGGAACCCAGTACTTC
-,TRBJ2-3,TRBV6-5,few,CASTPWAAQTDTQYF,TGTGCCAGCACCCCGTGGGCCGCACAGACAGATACGCAGTATTTT
TRBD1,TRBJ1-5,TRBV27,-,CASRQGGIWNQPQHF,TGTGCCAGCAGACAGGGGGGAATATGGAATCAGCCCCAGCATTTT